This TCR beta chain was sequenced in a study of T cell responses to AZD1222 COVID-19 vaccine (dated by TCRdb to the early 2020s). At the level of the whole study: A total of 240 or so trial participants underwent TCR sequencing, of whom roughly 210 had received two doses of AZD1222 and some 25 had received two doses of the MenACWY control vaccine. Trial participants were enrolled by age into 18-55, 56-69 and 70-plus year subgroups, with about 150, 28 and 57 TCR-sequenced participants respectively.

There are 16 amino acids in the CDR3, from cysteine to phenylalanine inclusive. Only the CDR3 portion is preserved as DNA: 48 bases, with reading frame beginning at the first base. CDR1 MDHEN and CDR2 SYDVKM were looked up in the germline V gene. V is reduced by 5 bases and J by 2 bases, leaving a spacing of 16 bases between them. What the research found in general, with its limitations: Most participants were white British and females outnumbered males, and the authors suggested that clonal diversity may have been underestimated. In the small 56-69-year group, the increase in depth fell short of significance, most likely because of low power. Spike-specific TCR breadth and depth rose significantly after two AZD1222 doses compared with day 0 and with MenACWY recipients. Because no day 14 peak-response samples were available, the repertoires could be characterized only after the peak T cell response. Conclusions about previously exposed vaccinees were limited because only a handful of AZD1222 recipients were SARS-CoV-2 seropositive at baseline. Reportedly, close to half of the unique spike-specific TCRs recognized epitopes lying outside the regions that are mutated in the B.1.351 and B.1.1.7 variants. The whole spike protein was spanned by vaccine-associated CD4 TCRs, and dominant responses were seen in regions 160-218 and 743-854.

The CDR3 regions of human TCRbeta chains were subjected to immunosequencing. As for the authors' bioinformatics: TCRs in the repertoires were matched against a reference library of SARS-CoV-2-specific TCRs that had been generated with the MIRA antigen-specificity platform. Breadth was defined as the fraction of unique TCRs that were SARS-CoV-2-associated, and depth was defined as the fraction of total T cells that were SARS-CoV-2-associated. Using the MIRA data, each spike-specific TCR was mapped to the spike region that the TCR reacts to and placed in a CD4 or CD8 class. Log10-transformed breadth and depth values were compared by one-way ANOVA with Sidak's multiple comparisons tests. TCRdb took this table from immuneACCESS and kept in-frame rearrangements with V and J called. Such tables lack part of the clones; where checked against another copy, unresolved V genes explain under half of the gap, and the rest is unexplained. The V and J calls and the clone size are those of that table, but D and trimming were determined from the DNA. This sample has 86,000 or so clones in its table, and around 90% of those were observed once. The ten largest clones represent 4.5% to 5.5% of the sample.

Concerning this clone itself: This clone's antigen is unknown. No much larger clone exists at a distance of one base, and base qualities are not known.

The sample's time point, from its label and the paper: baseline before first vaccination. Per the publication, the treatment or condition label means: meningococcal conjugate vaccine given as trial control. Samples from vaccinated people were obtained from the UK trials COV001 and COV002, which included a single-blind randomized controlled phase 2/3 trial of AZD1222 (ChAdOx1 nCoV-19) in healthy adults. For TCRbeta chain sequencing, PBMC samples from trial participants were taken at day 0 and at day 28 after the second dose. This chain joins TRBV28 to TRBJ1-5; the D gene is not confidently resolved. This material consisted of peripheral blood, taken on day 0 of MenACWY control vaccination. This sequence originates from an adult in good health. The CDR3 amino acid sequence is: CASSTWGGWGNQPQHF. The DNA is TGTGCCAGCAGTACCTGGGGTGGGTGGGGCAATCAGCCCCAGCATTTT. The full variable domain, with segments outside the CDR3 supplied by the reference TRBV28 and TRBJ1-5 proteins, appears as DVKVTQSSRYLVKRTGEKVFLECVQDMDHENMFWYRQDPGLGLRLIYFSYDVKMKEKGDIPEGYSVSREKKERFSLILESASTNQTSMYLCASSTWGGWGNQPQHFGDGTRLSIL.